This T cell receptor beta chain was sequenced during a study of T cell clones after liver transplantation. Germline assignment: CDR1 SEHNR and CDR2 FQNEAQ (reference sequence). Trimming cost V 5 bases and J 8 bases; bases outside gene matches: 11. CDR3 length: 15 residues. Assay: immunoSEQ multiplex PCR; the TCRdb copy retains only in-frame clones and omits some. The sample shows roughly 100,000 clones, about 86% of them seen only once. The sequenced sample was CD4+ T cells from blood, obtained about 50 months after liver transplant. The chain has TRBV7-9 and TRBJ1-4, with 7 bases identical to TRBD1. The sequence was obtained from a human patient who received a liver transplant. Some T cells may be the graft donor's. The CDR3: CASSQGQKVREKLFF. The CDR3 DNA reads TGTGCCAGCAGCCAGGGACAGAAGGTTAGGGAAAAACTGTTTTTT.